This is a list of T cell receptor beta chains from one sample in a study of T cell responses to AZD1222 COVID-19 vaccine. Profiled with immunoSEQ multiplex PCR; TCRdb holds only in-frame clones, not every one. The sample shows about 180,000 clones, 85% to 95% of them seen only once. Sequencing used peripheral blood, obtained on day 0 of AZD1222 vaccination. Source of these receptors: an adult in good health. CDR3s include the opening cysteine and the closing phenylalanine or tryptophan. The D gene is left open where the match is weak. Some rows have no size entry. The others give once, few or many, or a class for an expanded clone.

v_call	cdr3_length	j_call	d_call	clone_size	cdr3_aa	cdr3_nt
TRBV10-3	15	TRBJ1-1	-	-	CAISEVGVVNTEAFF	TGTGCCATCAGTGAGGTGGGGGTTGTGAACACTGAAGCTTTCTTT
TRBV5-4	14	TRBJ1-1	-	-	CASSVRGAGTEAFF	TGTGCCAGCAGCGTCAGGGGTGCCGGCACTGAAGCTTTCTTT
TRBV7-8	13	TRBJ1-4	-	-	CASSSGASEKLFF	TGTGCCAGCAGCTCGGGGGCGTCCGAAAAACTGTTTTTT
TRBV3-1/TRBV3-2	17	TRBJ1-6	-	-	CASSPYGGGSYNSPLHF	TGTGCCAGCAGCCCATACGGGGGCGGCTCCTATAATTCACCCCTCCACTTT
TRBV6-5	13	TRBJ1-5	TRBD1	-	CASSSDRDQPQHF	TGTGCCAGCAGTTCTGACAGGGATCAGCCCCAGCATTTT
TRBV5-1	15	TRBJ2-2	-	-	CASSSLVAGAGELFF	TGCGCCAGCAGCTCCCTGGTTGCTGGGGCCGGGGAGCTGTTTTTT
TRBV5-1	15	TRBJ1-2	-	-	CASSFEGQGGGGYTF	TGCGCCAGCAGCTTCGAGGGGCAGGGTGGCGGTGGCTACACCTTC
TRBV9	17	TRBJ1-6	-	-	CASSVGSTSSYNSPLHF	TGTGCCAGCAGCGTAGGCAGTACCAGCTCCTATAATTCACCCCTCCACTTT
TRBV5-4	14	TRBJ1-1	-	-	CASSLDAMNTEAFF	TGTGCCAGCAGCTTGGACGCAATGAACACTGAAGCTTTCTTT
TRBV3-1/TRBV3-2	14	TRBJ1-1	-	-	CASSQEGFHTEAFF	TGTGCCAGCAGCCAAGAGGGATTTCACACTGAAGCTTTCTTT
TRBV10-3	15	TRBJ1-3	-	-	CAISGGVSSGNTIYF	TGTGCCATCAGTGGGGGGGTTAGCTCTGGAAACACCATATATTTT
TRBV3-1/TRBV3-2	11	TRBJ1-1	-	-	CASSHGTEAFF	TGTGCCAGCAGCCACGGCACTGAAGCTTTCTTT
TRBV5-4	16	TRBJ2-1	TRBD2	-	CASSSPGLAGNNEQFF	TGTGCCAGCAGCTCGCCGGGACTAGCGGGAAATAATGAGCAGTTCTTC
TRBV11-3	16	TRBJ2-3	TRBD2	once	CASSSRTSGSLDTQYF	TGTGCCAGCAGCTCTAGGACTAGCGGGAGTCTCGATACGCAGTATTTT
TRBV6-2/TRBV6-3	15	TRBJ2-1	-	-	CASSPLASAYNEQFF	TGTGCCAGCAGCCCCCTCGCTAGCGCCTACAATGAGCAGTTCTTC
TRBV5-4	14	TRBJ1-1	-	-	CASSLQSLGTEAFF	TGTGCCAGCAGCTTGCAAAGTCTGGGCACTGAAGCTTTCTTT
TRBV6-5	14	TRBJ2-1	-	-	CASRSLDWRGEGFF	TGTGCCAGCAGATCTTTGGACTGGAGGGGGGAGGGGTTCTTC
TRBV19	15	TRBJ1-4	-	few	CASSIGVATNEKLFF	TGTGCCAGTAGTATAGGCGTTGCAACTAATGAAAAACTGTTTTTT
TRBV5-6	13	TRBJ1-2	TRBD1	few	CASSWDREAGYTF	TGTGCCAGCAGCTGGGACAGGGAGGCTGGCTACACCTTC
TRBV3-1/TRBV3-2	14	TRBJ1-4	-	-	CASSQEGVNEKLFF	TGTGCCAGCAGCCAAGAAGGCGTTAATGAAAAACTGTTTTTT
TRBV5-1	17	TRBJ1-4	-	few	CASSLLRQRATNEKLFF	TGCGCCAGCAGCTTGCTTCGACAGAGGGCGACTAATGAAAAACTGTTTTTT
TRBV6-5	14	TRBJ1-1	TRBD1	-	CASKLTGGGTEAFF	TGTGCCAGCAAATTGACAGGGGGAGGCACTGAAGCTTTCTTT
TRBV6-5	13	TRBJ2-3	-	-	CASSTRGTDTQYF	TGTGCCAGCAGTACCCGCGGCACAGATACGCAGTATTTT
TRBV10-3	14	TRBJ2-1	TRBD2	-	CAISETSGDNEQFF	TGTGCCATCAGTGAAACTAGCGGGGACAATGAGCAGTTCTTC
TRBV6-5	13	TRBJ1-2	-	-	CASSSGVNYGYTF	TGTGCCAGCAGTTCGGGAGTTAACTATGGCTACACCTTC
TRBV27	16	TRBJ1-5	-	many	CASSPLARASNQPQHF	TGTGCCAGCAGTCCTCTCGCACGGGCGAGCAATCAGCCCCAGCATTTT
TRBV5-1	16	TRBJ2-5	-	-	CASSPTGGTRQETQYF	TGCGCCAGCAGCCCCACCGGCGGGACCCGTCAAGAGACCCAGTACTTC